The TCR beta chain under discussion was sequenced for a study of cytomegalovirus exposure and HLA in healthy donors. This CDR3 has 13 residues. Looked up from germline, CDR1 is SGHAT and CDR2 is FQNNGV. Trimming took 1 base from V and 4 from J, leaving 7 bases between them. Turning to this clone: Different DNA sequences within this sample yield the same CDR3.

Amplification used 60 Vbeta primers and 13 Jbeta primers. TCRdb keeps only in-frame clones here, not all; method: immunoSEQ multiplex PCR. The table lists more than 90,000 clones, roughly 76% of them singletons. The V and J genes are TRBV11-2 and TRBJ1-2, with a tentative D call TRBD1 (5 bases). Material: PBMCs. This clonotype was obtained from a man aged 40-50 years in good health and CMV-seronegative. The CDR3 DNA reads TGTGCCAGCAGCTTAGGACAGAGCTATGGCTACACCTTC. Translating gives CASSLGQSYGYTF.